This passage covers 8 T cell receptor beta chains from one sample sequenced in a study of breast tumors, draining lymph nodes, adjacent tissues. TCRdb recomputed calls from the multiplex PCR reads with MiXCR, one row per CDR3 protein. The sample consists of some 10,000 distinct CDR3 sequences, approximately 50% of them appearing once. Sequencing input: breast tumor tissue. These receptors came from a female donor with breast cancer. Some clones in this sample may be carry-over from other donors' samples.

The V call is TRBV4-1, the J call TRBJ2-5; the D gene is possibly TRBD1 (5 bases). The CDR3 has 13 amino acids. Germline CDR1 MGHRA, CDR2 YSYEKL. V gave up 6 bases and J gave up 4 bases, with 12 bases separating them. This CDR3 reads CASSGAARETQYF. For the CDR3, the DNA is TGCGCCAGCAGTGGGGCGGCTCGAGAGACCCAGTACTTC.

V usage is TRBV5-6 and J usage is TRBJ1-6; the match to TRBD1 covers 7 bases. Per germline, CDR1 SGHDT and CDR2 YYEEEE. The V gene end was trimmed by 1 base and the J gene end by 8 bases; junction bases not matched to a gene: 0. This CDR3 contains 13 residues. Here the CDR3 reads CASSLTGDSPLHF. The CDR3 DNA reads TGTGCCAGCAGCTTGACAGGGGATTCACCCCTCCACTTT.

Details on this clonotype: One end of the junction varies from germline; a read error may be responsible. This chain uses TRBV7-9 with TRBJ2-1; 9 bases line up with TRBD1. CDR1 SEHNR and CDR2 FQNEAQ come from the germline V gene (reference sequence). This CDR3 has 18 amino acids. CDR3 region: CASSFETGGPSSYHEQFF. The CDR3 region has the DNA TGTGCCAGCAGCTTTGAGACAGGGGGTCCTAGCTCCTACCATGAGCAGTTCTTC.

This clonotype was recorded a few times. The chain recombines TRBV5-5 with TRBJ2-1, with D hard to call. V lost 0 bases to trimming and J lost 0 bases, with 7 bases between them. The CDR3 sequence is 15 residues long. Per germline, CDR1 SGHKS and CDR2 YYEKEE (reference sequence). The CDR3 DNA reads TGTGCCAGCAGCTTGGGGGTGTACTCCTACAATGAGCAGTTCTTC. This sequence encodes CASSLGVYSYNEQFF.

This clonotype was observed a few times. The J gene is TRBJ2-7, the V gene TRBV18, with a weak D call TRBD1 (6 bases). The CDR3 runs 17 residues. Trimming pared 3 bases from V and 3 bases from J, leaving 21 bases between. CDR1 KGHSH and CDR2 LQKENI come from the germline V gene. The CDR3 region is CASSPQGISPLNYEQYF. CDR3 coding DNA: TGTGCCAGCTCACCTCAGGGGATTTCGCCCCTAAACTACGAGCAGTACTTC.

The chain employs TRBV6-1 and TRBJ1-4; D not certain. CDR1 is MNHNS and CDR2 is SASEGT in the germline V gene. The CDR3 is made up of 15 amino acids. V was shortened by 5 bases and J by 7 bases, with 17 bases between the two germline ends. Here the CDR3 reads CASSLTPRESEKLFF. The CDR3 DNA follows: TGTGCCAGCAGTTTAACGCCCCGAGAGAGTGAAAAACTGTTTTTT.

This clonotype was seen once. The genes are TRBV4-2 and TRBJ2-1, with D perhaps TRBD1 (6 bases). This CDR3 comprises 14 residues. In germline, CDR1 is LGHNA, CDR2 YNFKEQ. Trimming shortened V by 1 base and J by 5 bases, and 9 bases separated the two germline ends. The CDR3 protein is CASSQVDRNNEQFF. The CDR3 coding sequence is TGTGCCAGCAGCCAAGTGGACAGAAACAATGAGCAGTTCTTC.

This chain joins TRBV2 and TRBJ1-6; D call uncertain. CDR3 length: 15 residues. The germline V gene encodes CDR1 SNHLY and CDR2 FYNNEI. Trimming removed 4 bases from V and 0 bases from J, with 7 bases in between. As DNA, the CDR3 is TGTGCCAGCAGTGCCGTGAGCTCCTATAATTCACCCCTCCACTTT. Translating gives CASSAVSSYNSPLHF.